One sample yielded the 21 T cell receptor beta chains listed below, sequenced in a study of blood T cell repertoires in COVID-19. The data were produced by immunoSEQ multiplex PCR, yet TCRdb's version contains in-frame clones alone and is incomplete. Of fewer than 350,000 clones detected, approximately 90% appear once; the ten largest clones hold 1.5% to 2%. The material sequenced was peripheral blood. These receptors originate from a woman in her twenties or thirties with COVID-19, enrolled during active disease.

The CDR3 DNA is TGTGCCAGCAGCCAAGGGAGTAGCAATCAGCCCCAGCATTTT. This gives the protein CASSQGSSNQPQHF. The chain combines TRBV3-1 (or the pseudogene TRBV3-2) with TRBJ1-5; D remains ambiguous. CDR1 and CDR2 from the germline V gene are LGHDT and YNNKEL (reference sequence). With 1 base removed from V and 0 bases from J, the gap between germline ends came to 4 bases. The CDR3 is 14 residues long.

V gene TRBV6-2 or TRBV6-3 combines with J gene TRBJ2-7; D perhaps matches TRBD1 (5 bases). Germline assignment: CDR1 MNHEY and CDR2 SVGEGT. CDR3 length: 15 amino acids. V was clipped by 2 bases and J by 1 base, with 12 bases between them. CDR3 nucleotide sequence: TGTGCCAGCAGTTACAGAACAGGCCAGTCCTACGAGCAGTACTTC. Translated, it gives CASSYRTGQSYEQYF.

V and J are TRBV30 and TRBJ1-6, with D uncertain. The CDR3 consists of 15 residues. Looked up from germline, CDR1 is GTSNPN and CDR2 is SVGIG (reference sequence). V lost 5 bases, J lost 3 bases, and 14 bases lay in between. The CDR3 region has the DNA TGTGCCTGGGACTCCATGTCGGGCTATAATTCACCCCTCCACTTT. This gives the protein CAWDSMSGYNSPLHF.

V is TRBV28 and J is TRBJ2-2, with a tentative D call TRBD2 (5 bases). CDR3 length equals 12 residues. CDR1 MDHEN and CDR2 SYDVKM come from the germline V gene. Trimming stripped 7 bases from V and 6 bases from J, with 9 bases between. For the CDR3, the DNA is TGTGCCAGCACTAGCCCGCCCGGGGAGCTGTTTTTT. The encoded protein is CASTSPPGELFF.

The V gene is TRBV15, the J gene TRBJ2-2, with D unresolved. Trimming left V 0 bases short and J 4 bases short, with 12 bases between. The CDR3 is 16 amino acids. Germline values: CDR1 LNHNV, CDR2 YYDKDF (reference sequence). CDR3 protein: CATSRDRPRGTGELFF. The CDR3, as DNA: TGTGCCACCAGCAGAGATCGTCCGCGTGGCACCGGGGAGCTGTTTTTT.

The chain uses TRBV6-2 or TRBV6-3 and TRBJ1-6; 7 positions agree with TRBD1. Germline V lookup: CDR1 MNHEY, CDR2 SVGEGT. The CDR3 has 14 residues. J gave up 10 bases and V 2 bases, and 5 bases lay outside the gene matches. The CDR3 DNA is TGTGCCAGCAGTTACGACAGGGTCTGGTCACCCCTCCACTTT. This codes for CASSYDRVWSPLHF.

DNA of the CDR3: TGTGCCACCAGTGATTCCGGGACAGGGTACGATACGCAGTATTTT. It yields the protein CATSDSGTGYDTQYF. The chain couples TRBV24-1 to TRBJ2-3, with 9 bases lining up with TRBD1. Germline trimming cut 2 bases from V and 6 bases from J; bases unmatched to any gene: 5. CDR1 KGHDR and CDR2 SFDVKD come from the germline V gene. The CDR3 extends over 15 amino acids.

This clone appeared a single time. The genes are TRBV28 and TRBJ1-1; D perhaps matches TRBD1 (5 bases). Trimming took 6 bases from V and 0 from J, leaving 11 bases between them. This CDR3 comprises 14 residues. CDR1 and CDR2 (germline): MDHEN, SYDVKM. CDR3 loop: CASRWGRVNTEAFF. The CDR3 region has the DNA TGTGCCAGCAGGTGGGGCAGGGTGAACACTGAAGCTTTCTTT. Supplemented by reference TRBV28 and TRBJ1-1, the full variable domain reads DVKVTQSSRYLVKRTGEKVFLECVQDMDHENMFWYRQDPGLGLRLIYFSYDVKMKEKGDIPEGYSVSREKKERFSLILESASTNQTSMYLCASRWGRVNTEAFFGQGTRLTVV.

This chain connects TRBV7-2 to TRBJ2-2; possibly TRBD2 for D (7 bases). Trimming shortened V by 6 bases and J by 7 bases, and 21 bases separated the two germline ends. Germline CDR1 SGHTA, CDR2 FQGNSA. This CDR3 region has 16 residues. For the CDR3, the DNA is TGTGCCAGCAGACCGACGGGGGGCCTTAGCATCGGGGAGCTGTTTTTT. Residues: CASRPTGGLSIGELFF. Using reference TRBV7-2 and TRBJ2-2 for the parts outside the CDR3, the full variable domain is GAGVSQSPSNKVTEKGKDVELRCDPISGHTALYWYRQSLGQGLEFLIYFQGNSAPDKSGLPSDRFSAERTGGSVSTLTIQRTQQEDSAVYLCASRPTGGLSIGELFFGEGSRLTVL.

The chain couples TRBV5-4 to TRBJ1-2, with D perhaps TRBD1 (5 bases). Trimming cost V 0 bases and J 5 bases, with 8 bases left between them. The germline CDR1 and CDR2 sequences are SGHNT and YYREEE (reference sequence). This CDR3 spans 13 amino acids. The CDR3 here is CASSLEGRYGYTF. CDR3 sequence (DNA): TGTGCCAGCAGCTTGGAGGGGAGGTATGGCTACACCTTC. The whole variable domain, remainder taken from reference TRBV5-4 and TRBJ1-2, is ETGVTQSPTHLIKTRGQQVTLRCSSQSGHNTVSWYQQALGQGPQFIFQYYREEENGRGNFPPRFSGLQFPNYSSELNVNALELDDSALYLCASSLEGRYGYTFGSGTRLTVV.

The chain combines TRBV4-2 with TRBJ1-2, with D maybe TRBD1 (6 bases). The CDR3 is made up of 17 amino acids. Germline assignment: CDR1 LGHNA and CDR2 YNFKEQ. With 1 base removed from V and 0 bases from J, the gap between germline ends came to 15 bases. The CDR3 nucleotides read TGTGCCAGCAGCCAAGTATTCCCCAGGGGACCTAACTATGGCTACACCTTC. Its translation: CASSQVFPRGPNYGYTF.

The rearrangement joins TRBV19 to TRBJ2-2, with TRBD2 identical over 7 bases. V lost 7 bases to trimming and J lost 7 bases; unmatched junction nucleotides: 9. CDR1 is LNHDA, CDR2 SQIVND, per germline (reference sequence). This CDR3 is built from 14 residues. This chain's CDR3 is CASIGRAGLGELFF. The DNA of the CDR3 is TGTGCCAGTATCGGCAGAGCGGGGCTCGGGGAGCTGTTTTTT.

The genes are TRBV7-9 and TRBJ1-2, with D tentatively TRBD1 (5 bases). CDR1 and CDR2 from the germline V gene are SEHNR and FQNEAQ (reference sequence). The ends were cut back, 6 bases at V and 6 bases at J, with 17 bases in the middle. The CDR3 sequence is 14 residues long. The CDR3 nucleotides read TGTGCCAGCAGAAACACAGGTATCTTGGATGGCTACACCTTC. Translating it yields CASRNTGILDGYTF. The variable domain in full, completed from reference TRBV7-9 and TRBJ1-2, reads DTGVSQNPRHKITKRGQNVTFRCDPISEHNRLYWYRQTLGQGPEFLTYFQNEAQLEKSRLLSDRFSAERPKGSFSTLEIQRTEQGDSAMYLCASRNTGILDGYTFGSGTRLTVV.

This sequence joins TRBV19 and TRBJ1-5; weak D call: TRBD1 (5 bases). There are 13 residues in the CDR3. Germline CDR1 reads LNHDA; CDR2 reads SQIVND (reference sequence). The V end was cut by 3 bases, the J end by 10 bases, with 13 bases between. CDR3 DNA sequence: TGTGCCAGTAGTATCAGGGCCAATAGTCCCCAGCATTTT. Its protein is CASSIRANSPQHF.

The CDR3 coding sequence is TGTGCCAGCAGTGTGGGACAGGGGTTCGATGAGCAGTTCTTC. This encodes CASSVGQGFDEQFF. The chain joins TRBV27 to TRBJ2-1; 10 bases agree with TRBD1. This CDR3 spans 14 amino acids. V shed 5 bases and J 8 bases; nucleotides not matched to a gene: 6. Germline V gene lookup returns CDR1 MNHEY and CDR2 SMNVEV (reference sequence).

The J gene is TRBJ2-6, the V gene TRBV4-1; 7 nucleotides align to TRBD1. After removal of 1 base from V and 1 base from J, the junction contained 4 bases not matched to a gene. Germline CDR1 and CDR2: MGHRA and YSYEKL. The CDR3 loop spans 17 amino acids. The CDR3 region has the DNA TGCGCCAGCAGCCAAGTTGGCAGGGGGTCTGGGGCCAACGTCCTGACTTTC. Translation gives CASSQVGRGSGANVLTF.

The chain links TRBV10-1 to TRBJ1-1; 7 bases are shared with TRBD1. The germline CDR1 and CDR2 sequences are WNHNN and SYGVQD (reference sequence). The ends lost 5 bases at V and 6 bases at J; junction bases unmatched: 3. The CDR3 length is 12 residues. CDR3 coding DNA: TGCGCCAGCAGTTCCCAGGGGGCTGAAGCTTTCTTT. Protein product: CASSSQGAEAFF.

The chain employs TRBV3-1 (or the pseudogene TRBV3-2) and TRBJ1-2; 8 bases fit TRBD1. The germline CDR1 and CDR2 sequences are LGHDT and YNNKEL (reference sequence). Unmatched junction bases numbered 1, after V lost 1 base and J lost 12 bases. This CDR3 is 11 amino acids long. The CDR3 nucleotides read TGTGCCAGCAGCCAAGGCAGGGGGCACACCTTC. Translation: CASSQGRGHTF.

This chain links TRBV5-1 with TRBJ1-5, with 9 positions matching TRBD1. With V trimmed by 4 bases and J by 4 bases, 3 bases remained unmatched. The CDR3 spans 14 residues. The germline CDR1 and CDR2 sequences are SGHRS and YFSETQ. CDR3 DNA sequence: TGCGCCAGCAGCGATGGGACAGGGAATCAGCCCCAGCATTTT. Its protein product is CASSDGTGNQPQHF. Supplemented by reference TRBV5-1 and TRBJ1-5, the full variable domain reads KAGVTQTPRYLIKTRGQQVTLSCSPISGHRSVSWYQQTPGQGLQFLFEYFSETQRNKGNFPGRFSGRQFSNSRSEMNVSTLELGDSALYLCASSDGTGNQPQHFGDGTRLSIL.

The V and J genes are TRBV6-1 and TRBJ2-5, with unresolved D. The CDR3 covers 15 residues. Between the trimmed V and J ends, which lost 2 bases and 1 base, there was a span of 11 bases. Looked up from germline, CDR1 is MNHNS and CDR2 is SASEGT. In DNA form, the CDR3 reads TGTGCCAGCAGTGAACTATCAGGTTTCCAAGAGACCCAGTACTTC. This encodes CASSELSGFQETQYF.

The chain employs TRBV7-6 and TRBJ1-4; D ambiguous. Deletions cut 0 bases from V and 7 bases from J, with 18 bases between. This CDR3 has 17 amino acids. Germline V gene lookup returns CDR1 SGHVS and CDR2 FNYEAQ. In DNA, the CDR3 is TGTGCCAGCAGCTTAGCGGTATCCGGAAACACGGGTGAAAAACTGTTTTTT. It yields the protein CASSLAVSGNTGEKLFF. The full variable domain, its missing parts supplied by reference TRBV7-6 and TRBJ1-4, is GAGVSQSPRYKVTKRGQDVALRCDPISGHVSLYWYRQALGQGPEFLTYFNYEAQQDKSGLPNDRFSAERPEGSISTLTIQRTEQRDSAMYRCASSLAVSGNTGEKLFFGSGTQLSVL.